Below are 23 T cell receptor beta chains sequenced from a single sample in a study of Graves' ophthalmopathy and Graves' hyperthyroidism. From RNA, the CDR3 regions of TCR beta chains were amplified and sequenced. A first-round RT-PCR used HTBI primers, followed by a second-round multiplex PCR. MiXCR, run by TCRdb on the multiplex PCR reads, gives a single entry per CDR3 protein. This sample yields hundreds of thousands of distinct CDR3 sequences, of which 20% to 25% are seen a single time; approximately 6.5% belongs to the top ten. Sequences were obtained from peripheral blood. Every receptor here comes from a woman under 30 with stable Graves' hyperthyroidism. Some clones in this sample may be carry-over from other donors' samples.

V usage is TRBV6-1 and J usage is TRBJ1-1, with D possibly matching TRBD1 (6 bases). This CDR3 comprises 17 residues. Germline loops: CDR1 MNHNS, CDR2 SASEGT. V dropped 0 bases and J dropped 0 bases, with 14 bases sitting between them. The CDR3 protein is CASSEATWDTLNTEAFF. DNA for the CDR3: TGTGCCAGCAGTGAAGCGACTTGGGACACCTTGAACACTGAAGCTTTCTTT.

In its sample, this clonotype was seen many times. This chain joins TRBV12-3 or TRBV12-4 and TRBJ2-7; 7 positions agree with TRBD1. V gave up 4 bases and J gave up 2 bases; unmatched junction bases: 8. This CDR3 is built from 15 residues. CDR3 in DNA: TGTGCCAGCAGTTGGACAGGCGACGACCCCTACGAGCAGTACTTC. Its translation is CASSWTGDDPYEQYF.

This clonotype was detected many times. The chain employs TRBV20-1 and TRBJ2-2; D call uncertain. The germline gives CDR1 DFQATT, CDR2 SNEGSKA (reference sequence). V was clipped by 0 bases and J by 1 base, with 12 bases between them. The length of the CDR3 is 16 residues. Here the CDR3 DNA reads TGCAGTGCTAGAGATAGAATAGGCCGGAACACCGGGGAGCTGTTTTTT. This encodes CSARDRIGRNTGELFF.

This clonotype was picked up many times. The rearrangement links TRBV6-2 or TRBV6-3 to TRBJ2-2, with TRBD1 matching 7 bases. CDR3 length: 15 residues. Germline-derived CDR1 and CDR2 are MNHEY and SVGEGT. Trimming cost V 8 bases and J 1 base; bases outside gene matches: 7. DNA for the CDR3: TGTGCCAGCGTCAAAGACAGGGTGAACACCGGGGAGCTGTTTTTT. As protein: CASVKDRVNTGELFF.

In its sample, this clonotype was seen many times. This chain connects TRBV20-1 to TRBJ2-7; D is unclear. V was cut by 0 bases and J by 0 bases, with 18 bases left in between. Germline V CDR1 and CDR2: DFQATT, SNEGSKA (reference sequence). The CDR3 is 17 amino acids. The CDR3 region has the DNA TGCAGTGCTAGAGATTGGGGAACGTACCCGACCTCCTACGAGCAGTACTTC. Translation gives CSARDWGTYPTSYEQYF.

V is TRBV25-1 and J is TRBJ2-7; 8 bases agree with TRBD1. Per germline, CDR1 MGHDK and CDR2 SYGVNS. V shed 5 bases and J 5 bases; nucleotides not matched to a gene: 23. This CDR3 has 19 residues. The CDR3 sequence: CASSPQLVSGQVQWDEQYF. The CDR3 DNA sequence: TGTGCCAGCAGTCCGCAGCTGGTTTCGGGACAGGTCCAGTGGGACGAGCAGTACTTC.

This sequence joins TRBV24-1 and TRBJ1-1, with TRBD1 identical over 7 bases. The CDR3 covers 14 residues. Germline V gene data show CDR1 as KGHDR and CDR2 as SFDVKD. Trimming at V came to 4 bases and at J to 5 bases, leaving 6 bases not matched to a gene. In DNA, the CDR3 is TGTGCCACCAGTGACGCGACAGGGACAACTGAAGCTTTCTTT. It is translated as CATSDATGTTEAFF.

The rearrangement links TRBV10-3 to TRBJ2-7; D unresolved. V lost 4 bases and J lost 5, with 12 bases in between. The CDR3 consists of 13 residues. Germline CDR1 reads ENHRY; CDR2 reads SYGVKD. In nucleotides, the CDR3 is TGTGCCATCAGTGTATCGCAGGCCAACGAGCAGTACTTC. It encodes CAISVSQANEQYF.

This clonotype was recorded at least ten times. The CDR3 DNA is TGTGCCAGTACCAGGGAAAGCAATCAGCCCCAGCATTTT. The encoded protein is CASTRESNQPQHF. The chain couples TRBV19 to TRBJ1-5; tentatively, D is TRBD1 (5 bases). Germline V gene data show CDR1 as LNHDA and CDR2 as SQIVND (reference sequence). The V end was cut by 7 bases, the J end by 1 base, with 8 bases between. The CDR3 has 13 residues.

The chain uses TRBV6-2 or TRBV6-3 and TRBJ1-2; D gene ambiguous. Germline V lookup: CDR1 MNHEY, CDR2 SVGEGT. Trimming shortened V by 0 bases and J by 6 bases, and 14 bases separated the two germline ends. The CDR3 has 15 amino acids. The DNA for the CDR3 is TGTGCCAGCAGTTACTCGGCGGGAGAACCCCATGGCTACACCTTC. It codes for CASSYSAGEPHGYTF.

There are many counts of this clonotype. This chain joins TRBV11-2 and TRBJ1-2; tentative D call: TRBD1 (5 bases). The CDR3 sequence is 13 residues long. V was shortened by 5 bases and J by 5 bases, with 12 bases between the two germline ends. Germline V gene lookup returns CDR1 SGHAT and CDR2 FQNNGV. The CDR3, as DNA: TGTGCCAGCAGCGCACCAGGGTTATATGGCTACACCTTC. Encoded protein: CASSAPGLYGYTF. Full variable domain (outside the CDR3, taken from reference TRBV11-2 and TRBJ1-2): EAGVAQSPRYKIIEKRQSVAFWCNPISGHATLYWYQQILGQGPKLLIQFQNNGVVDDSQLPKDRFSAERLKGVDSTLKIQPAKLEDSAVYLCASSAPGLYGYTFGSGTRLTVV.

J is TRBJ2-7 and V is TRBV3-1; D tentatively reads TRBD1 or TRBD2 (5 bases each). From germline, CDR1 is LGHDT and CDR2 YNNKEL (reference sequence). Between the trimmed V and J ends, which lost 6 bases and 2 bases, there was a span of 17 bases. The CDR3 length is 15 residues. The CDR3 DNA reads TGTGCCAGCAGGGACGTCCGGGACGGTCCCTACGAGCAGTACTTC. Its protein product is CASRDVRDGPYEQYF.

This clonotype appeared many times. V and J are TRBV27 and TRBJ1-6; 9 bases are a match to TRBD1. Germline CDR1 and CDR2: MNHEY and SMNVEV (reference sequence). This CDR3 is 17 amino acids long. Trimming removed 6 bases from V and 8 bases from J; junction bases left unmatched: 14. CDR3 region: CASRTRTGVFSDSPLHF. CDR3 DNA sequence: TGTGCCAGCAGGACACGGACAGGGGTTTTTTCGGATTCACCCCTCCACTTT.

Points on this clonotype: It may be a read error: a sequence one base away is much more abundant. This sequence joins TRBV29-1 and TRBJ2-7; D might be TRBD1 (5 bases). This CDR3 contains 15 residues. The V end lost 6 bases, the J end lost 4 bases, and 22 bases lay between the germline ends. Germline-derived CDR1 and CDR2 are SQVTM and ANQGSEA. Here the CDR3 DNA reads TGCAGCGTCAACCTGTTCGTAGACAGCCGGTACGAGCAGTACTTC. It is translated as CSVNLFVDSRYEQYF.

This clonotype came up many times. This rearrangement joins TRBV29-1 to TRBJ2-5; D might be TRBD2 (6 bases). The CDR3 length is 15 residues. Trimming left V 7 bases short and J 5 bases short, with 23 bases between. Germline CDR1 and CDR2: SQVTM and ANQGSEA. CDR3 amino acids: CSGLYAGGPRETQYF. As DNA, the CDR3 is TGCAGCGGGTTATACGCCGGGGGACCTCGGGAGACCCAGTACTTC.

The sample holds many counts of this clonotype. This chain connects TRBV19 to TRBJ2-7; 10 bases line up with TRBD1. V shed 3 bases and J 6 bases; nucleotides not matched to a gene: 8. The CDR3 length is 15 residues. Germline V lookup: CDR1 LNHDA, CDR2 SQIVND (reference sequence). The chain's CDR3 is CASSIYGTGEREQYF. CDR3 coding DNA: TGTGCCAGTAGTATTTATGGGACAGGGGAGCGCGAGCAGTACTTC.

This clonotype was counted many times. This chain joins TRBV20-1 and TRBJ1-1; unclear D gene. Germline V CDR1 and CDR2: DFQATT, SNEGSKA (reference sequence). V shed 1 base and J shed 1 base, with 4 bases lying between them. The length of the CDR3 is 12 residues. For the CDR3, the DNA is TGCAGTGCTAGAGGCGGGAACACTGAAGCTTTCTTT. Translating gives CSARGGNTEAFF.

Details on this clonotype: This sequence may be a read error, since a much larger clone differs from it by one base. The chain recombines TRBV6-5 with TRBJ2-2; D tentatively fits TRBD1 or TRBD2 (6 bases each). The CDR3 has 16 amino acids. Germline CDR1 MNHEY, CDR2 SVGAGI. This chain's CDR3 is CASSYFQQGITGGLFF. CDR3 nucleotides: TGTGCCAGCAGTTACTTCCAACAGGGAATCACCGGGGGGCTGTTTTTT.

This sequence joins TRBV29-1 and TRBJ1-2; D uncertain. The CDR3 is made up of 11 amino acids. The germline V and J ends were trimmed by 6 bases and 8 bases, with 13 bases remaining between them. Germline CDR1 and CDR2: SQVTM and ANQGSEA. The CDR3 coding sequence is TGCAGCGTGGAGGCCCAGCGGGGCTACACCTTC. The encoded protein is CSVEAQRGYTF.

This clonotype appeared a few times. This chain links TRBV18 with TRBJ2-5; D is unresolved. The ends were cut back, 1 base at V and 0 bases at J, with 3 bases in the middle. The germline V gene encodes CDR1 KGHSH and CDR2 LQKENI. CDR3 size: 13 residues. CDR3 DNA sequence: TGTGCCAGCTCACCACAGGACCAAGAGACCCAGTACTTC. This translates into CASSPQDQETQYF.

Concerning this clonotype itself: One end of the junction does not line up with germline, which may come from a read error. The genes are TRBV7-7 and TRBJ2-5, with 8 bases matching TRBD2. Germline CDR1 and CDR2: SSHAT and FNYEAQ (reference sequence). The CDR3 length is 15 residues. The chain's CDR3 is CASSFQAGERETQYF. CDR3 in DNA: TGTGCTAGCAGCTTCCAAGCGGGGGAGAGAGAGACCCAGTACTTC.

At least ten counts were recorded for this clonotype. The chain couples TRBV6-5 to TRBJ1-3; 8 bases agree with TRBD1. The germline gives CDR1 MNHEY, CDR2 SVGAGI. The CDR3 consists of 15 residues. The J segment lost 2 bases and the V segment lost 4 bases, leaving 4 bases of the junction unmatched. Here the CDR3 DNA reads TGTGCCAGCAGTTCCCAGACAGGGGCTGGAAACACCATATATTTT. The encoded protein is CASSSQTGAGNTIYF.

The chain employs TRBV7-3 and TRBJ2-7; 8 bases line up with TRBD1. CDR3 size: 15 residues. Germline V gives CDR1 SGHTA, CDR2 FQGTGA. Trimming took 5 bases from V and 2 from J; bases not matched to a gene: 8. Here the CDR3 reads CASSPTGAFTYEQYF. CDR3 DNA sequence: TGTGCCAGCAGCCCGACAGGGGCCTTTACCTACGAGCAGTACTTC.